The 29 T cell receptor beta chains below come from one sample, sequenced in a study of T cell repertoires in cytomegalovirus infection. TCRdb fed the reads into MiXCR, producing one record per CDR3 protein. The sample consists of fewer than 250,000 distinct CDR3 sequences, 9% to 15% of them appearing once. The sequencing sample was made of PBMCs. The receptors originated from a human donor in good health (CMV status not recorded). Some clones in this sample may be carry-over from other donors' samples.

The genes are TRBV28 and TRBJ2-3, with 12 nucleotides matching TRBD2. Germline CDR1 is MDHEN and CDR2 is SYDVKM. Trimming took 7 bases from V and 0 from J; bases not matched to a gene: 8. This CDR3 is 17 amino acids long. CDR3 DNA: TGTGCCAGCACCCTGACCGGGACTAGCGGGAGCACAGATACGCAGTATTTT. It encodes CASTLTGTSGSTDTQYF.

The CDR3 is CASRRGWNEQYF. CDR3 DNA: TGTGCCAGCAGGAGGGGTTGGAACGAGCAGTACTTC. The chain links TRBV28 to TRBJ2-7, with D perhaps assigned TRBD1 or TRBD2 (5 bases each). V dropped 6 bases and J dropped 5 bases, with 11 bases sitting between them. The germline V gene encodes CDR1 MDHEN and CDR2 SYDVKM. This CDR3 comprises 12 residues.

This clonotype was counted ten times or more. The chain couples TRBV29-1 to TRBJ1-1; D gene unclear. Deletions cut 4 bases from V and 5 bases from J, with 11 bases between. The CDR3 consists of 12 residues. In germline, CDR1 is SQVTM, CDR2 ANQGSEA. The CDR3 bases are TGCAGCGTTGCGATGGACGGGACTGAAGCTTTCTTT. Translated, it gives CSVAMDGTEAFF.

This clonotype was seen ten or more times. CDR3 DNA sequence: TGCAGCGTTGGACGGGACATCCCGAACACTGAAGCTTTCTTT. Translation: CSVGRDIPNTEAFF. The chain combines TRBV29-1 with TRBJ1-1, with a possible D match to TRBD1 (6 bases). Germline V gene data show CDR1 as SQVTM and CDR2 as ANQGSEA. There are 14 residues in the CDR3. Trimming shortened V by 4 bases and J by 1 base, and 13 bases separated the two germline ends.

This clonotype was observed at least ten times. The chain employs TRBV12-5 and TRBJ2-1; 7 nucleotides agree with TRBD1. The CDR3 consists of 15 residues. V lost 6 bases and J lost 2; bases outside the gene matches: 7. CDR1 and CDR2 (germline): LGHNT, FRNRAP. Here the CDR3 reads CASGPTGSTYNEQFF. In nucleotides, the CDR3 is TGTGCTAGTGGACCGACAGGGAGCACCTACAATGAGCAGTTCTTC.

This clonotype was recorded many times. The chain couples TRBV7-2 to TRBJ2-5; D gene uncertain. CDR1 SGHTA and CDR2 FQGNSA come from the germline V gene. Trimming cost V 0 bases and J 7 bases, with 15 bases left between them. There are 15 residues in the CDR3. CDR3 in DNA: TGTGCCAGCAGCTTAGCTCCGCCCTCCCTGGGGACCCAGTACTTC. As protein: CASSLAPPSLGTQYF. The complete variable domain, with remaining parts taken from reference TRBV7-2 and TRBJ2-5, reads GAGVSQSPSNKVTEKGKDVELRCDPISGHTALYWYRQSLGQGLEFLIYFQGNSAPDKSGLPSDRFSAERTGGSVSTLTIQRTQQEDSAVYLCASSLAPPSLGTQYFGPGTRLLVL.

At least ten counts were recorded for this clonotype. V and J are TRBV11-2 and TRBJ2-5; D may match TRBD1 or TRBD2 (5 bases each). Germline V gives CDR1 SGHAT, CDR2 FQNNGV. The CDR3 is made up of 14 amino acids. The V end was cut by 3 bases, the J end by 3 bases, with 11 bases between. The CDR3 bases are TGTGCCAGCAGCTTTGGGACGGCGGAAGAGACCCAGTACTTC. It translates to CASSFGTAEETQYF. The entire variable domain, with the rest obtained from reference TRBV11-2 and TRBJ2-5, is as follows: EAGVAQSPRYKIIEKRQSVAFWCNPISGHATLYWYQQILGQGPKLLIQFQNNGVVDDSQLPKDRFSAERLKGVDSTLKIQPAKLEDSAVYLCASSFGTAEETQYFGPGTRLLVL.

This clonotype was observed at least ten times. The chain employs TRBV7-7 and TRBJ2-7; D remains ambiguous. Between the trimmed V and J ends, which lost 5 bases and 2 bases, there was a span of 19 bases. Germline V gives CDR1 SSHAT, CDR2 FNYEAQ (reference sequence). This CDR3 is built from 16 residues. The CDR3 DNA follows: TGTGCCAGCAGCAGATCGACACTCTACAATACCTACGAGCAGTACTTC. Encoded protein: CASSRSTLYNTYEQYF.

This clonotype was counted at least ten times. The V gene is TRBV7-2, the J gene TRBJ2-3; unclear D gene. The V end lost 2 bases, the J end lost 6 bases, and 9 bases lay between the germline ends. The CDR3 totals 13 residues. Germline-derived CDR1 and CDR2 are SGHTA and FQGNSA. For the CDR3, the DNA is TGTGCCAGCAGCTTAACCCCGTCCGATACGCAGTATTTT. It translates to CASSLTPSDTQYF.

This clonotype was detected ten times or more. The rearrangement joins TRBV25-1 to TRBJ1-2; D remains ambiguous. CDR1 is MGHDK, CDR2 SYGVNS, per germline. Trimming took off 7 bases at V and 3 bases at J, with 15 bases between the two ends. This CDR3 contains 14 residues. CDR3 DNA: TGTGCCAGCACCGCCCCGGGGTCGGACTATGGCTACACCTTC. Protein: CASTAPGSDYGYTF.

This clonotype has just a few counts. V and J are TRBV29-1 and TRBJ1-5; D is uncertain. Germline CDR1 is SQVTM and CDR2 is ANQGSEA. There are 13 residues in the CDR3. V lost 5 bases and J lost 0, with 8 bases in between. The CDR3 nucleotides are TGCAGCGTTTCGGGCGGTAGCAATCAGCCCCAGCATTTT. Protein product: CSVSGGSNQPQHF.

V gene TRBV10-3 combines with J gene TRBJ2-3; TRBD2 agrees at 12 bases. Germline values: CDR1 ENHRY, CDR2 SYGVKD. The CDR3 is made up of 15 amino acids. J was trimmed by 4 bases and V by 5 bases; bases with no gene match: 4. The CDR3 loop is CAISSSSGGADTQYF. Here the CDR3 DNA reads TGTGCCATCAGTAGTTCTAGCGGGGGGGCAGATACGCAGTATTTT.

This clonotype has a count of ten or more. Written as DNA, the CDR3 is TGTGCCAGCAGCTTAGAGCAGAGGAAGTCTGAAGCTTTCTTT. Its translation: CASSLEQRKSEAFF. The chain uses TRBV7-9 and TRBJ1-1; D not certain. The CDR3 length is 14 residues. V was cut by 1 base and J by 6 bases, with 12 bases left in between. Germline loops: CDR1 SEHNR, CDR2 FQNEAQ (reference sequence).

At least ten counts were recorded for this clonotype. The CDR3, as DNA: TGTGCCAGCAGCGCACAGGGGTCCTCCTACGAGCAGTACTTC. Encoded protein: CASSAQGSSYEQYF. The chain is built from TRBV7-2 and TRBJ2-7, with 7 bases that match TRBD1. The V gene's germline CDR1 is SGHTA and CDR2 FQGNSA. This CDR3 has 14 amino acids. V lost 5 bases to trimming and J lost 0 bases; unmatched junction nucleotides: 4.

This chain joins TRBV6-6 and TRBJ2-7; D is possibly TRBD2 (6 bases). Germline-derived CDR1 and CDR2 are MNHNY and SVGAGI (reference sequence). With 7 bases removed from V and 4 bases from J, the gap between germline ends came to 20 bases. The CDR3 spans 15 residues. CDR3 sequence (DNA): TGTGCCAGCAATCTCGGGCGGGACCGCGCATACGAGCAGTACTTC. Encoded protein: CASNLGRDRAYEQYF.

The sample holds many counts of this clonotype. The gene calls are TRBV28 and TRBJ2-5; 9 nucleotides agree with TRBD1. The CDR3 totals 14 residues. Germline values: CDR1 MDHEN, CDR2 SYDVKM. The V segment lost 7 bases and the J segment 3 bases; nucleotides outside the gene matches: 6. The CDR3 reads CASTRQGVKETQYF. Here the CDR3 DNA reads TGTGCCAGCACCCGACAGGGGGTGAAAGAGACCCAGTACTTC.

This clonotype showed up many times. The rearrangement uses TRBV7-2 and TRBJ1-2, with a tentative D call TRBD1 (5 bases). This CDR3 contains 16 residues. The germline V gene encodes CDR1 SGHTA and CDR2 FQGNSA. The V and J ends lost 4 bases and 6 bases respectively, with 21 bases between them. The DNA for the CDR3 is TGTGCCAGCAGCTCTAGCCAACCGGGACGGGTTAATGGCTACACCTTC. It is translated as CASSSSQPGRVNGYTF.

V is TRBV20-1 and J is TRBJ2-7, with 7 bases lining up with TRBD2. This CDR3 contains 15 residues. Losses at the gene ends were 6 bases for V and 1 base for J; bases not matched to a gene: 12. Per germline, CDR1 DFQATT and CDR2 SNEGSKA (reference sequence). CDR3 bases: TGCAGTGCCTCCCCAATAGCGGGCCTTTCCTACGAGCAGTACTTC. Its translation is CSASPIAGLSYEQYF.

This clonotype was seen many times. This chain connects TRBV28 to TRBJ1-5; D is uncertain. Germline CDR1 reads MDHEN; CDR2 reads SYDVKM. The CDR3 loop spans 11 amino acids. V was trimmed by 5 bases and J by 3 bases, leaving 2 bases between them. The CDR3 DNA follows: TGTGCCAGCAGTATCAATCAGCCCCAGCATTTT. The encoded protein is CASSINQPQHF.

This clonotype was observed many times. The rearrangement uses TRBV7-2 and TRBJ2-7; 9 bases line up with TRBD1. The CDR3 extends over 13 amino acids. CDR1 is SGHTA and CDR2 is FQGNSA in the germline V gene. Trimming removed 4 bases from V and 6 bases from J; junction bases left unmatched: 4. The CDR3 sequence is CASSSGQGSEQYF. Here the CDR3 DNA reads TGTGCCAGCAGCTCGGGACAGGGAAGCGAGCAGTACTTC.

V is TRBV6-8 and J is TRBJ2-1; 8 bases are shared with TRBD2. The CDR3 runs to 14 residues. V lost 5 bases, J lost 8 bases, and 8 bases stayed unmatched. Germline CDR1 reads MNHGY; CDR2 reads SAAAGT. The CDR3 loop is CASSDGGGLDEQFF. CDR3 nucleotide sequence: TGTGCCAGCAGTGACGGGGGGGGCCTTGATGAGCAGTTCTTC.

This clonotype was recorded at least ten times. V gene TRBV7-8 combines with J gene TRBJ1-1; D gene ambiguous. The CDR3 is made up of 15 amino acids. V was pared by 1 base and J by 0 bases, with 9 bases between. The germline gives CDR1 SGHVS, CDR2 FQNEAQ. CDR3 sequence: CASSLGATLNTEAFF. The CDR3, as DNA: TGTGCCAGCAGCTTAGGAGCGACTCTGAACACTGAAGCTTTCTTT. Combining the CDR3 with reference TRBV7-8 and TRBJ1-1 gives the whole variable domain GAGVSQSPRYKVAKRGQDVALRCDPISGHVSLFWYQQALGQGPEFLTYFQNEAQLDKSGLPSDRFFAERPEGSVSTLKIQRTQQEDSAVYLCASSLGATLNTEAFFGQGTRLTVV.

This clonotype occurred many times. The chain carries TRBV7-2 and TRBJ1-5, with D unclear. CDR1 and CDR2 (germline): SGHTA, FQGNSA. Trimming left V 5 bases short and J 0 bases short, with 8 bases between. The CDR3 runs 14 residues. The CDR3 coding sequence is TGTGCCAGCAGCCTTGACTCTAGCAATCAGCCCCAGCATTTT. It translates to CASSLDSSNQPQHF.

CDR3 nucleotides: TGCAGTGCTAGAACAGGGACAGGGGCTCGGGAGCAGTACTTC. Protein sequence: CSARTGTGAREQYF. The rearrangement joins TRBV20-1 to TRBJ2-7, with TRBD1 identical over 10 bases. This CDR3 comprises 14 residues. CDR1 is DFQATT, CDR2 SNEGSKA, per germline (reference sequence). The junction had 8 bases not matched to a gene; V was cut back by 2 bases and J by 7 bases.

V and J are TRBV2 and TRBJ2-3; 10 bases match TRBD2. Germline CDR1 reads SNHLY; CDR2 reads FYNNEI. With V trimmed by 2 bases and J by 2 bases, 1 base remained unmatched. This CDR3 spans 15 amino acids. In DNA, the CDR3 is TGTGCCAGCAGTGAACTAGCGGGGGTCACAGATACGCAGTATTTT. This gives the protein CASSELAGVTDTQYF.

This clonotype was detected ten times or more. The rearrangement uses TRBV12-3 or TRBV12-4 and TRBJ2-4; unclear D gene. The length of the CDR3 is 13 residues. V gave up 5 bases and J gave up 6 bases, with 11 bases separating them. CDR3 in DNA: TGTGCCAGCAGTGCCGGGCCAACAAACATTCAGTACTTC. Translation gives CASSAGPTNIQYF.

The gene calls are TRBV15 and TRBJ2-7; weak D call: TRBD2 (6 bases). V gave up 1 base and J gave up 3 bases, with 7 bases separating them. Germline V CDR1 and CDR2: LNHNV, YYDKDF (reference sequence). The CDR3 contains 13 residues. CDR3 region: CATSRVGGYEQYF. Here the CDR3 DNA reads TGTGCCACCAGCAGAGTCGGGGGCTACGAGCAGTACTTC.

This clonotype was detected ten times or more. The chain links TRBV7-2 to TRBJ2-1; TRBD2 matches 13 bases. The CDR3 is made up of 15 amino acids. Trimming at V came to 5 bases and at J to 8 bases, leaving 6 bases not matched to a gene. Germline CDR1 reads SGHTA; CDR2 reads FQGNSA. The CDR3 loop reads CASSETSGGTYEQFF. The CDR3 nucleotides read TGTGCCAGCAGCGAGACTAGCGGGGGGACCTATGAGCAGTTCTTC.

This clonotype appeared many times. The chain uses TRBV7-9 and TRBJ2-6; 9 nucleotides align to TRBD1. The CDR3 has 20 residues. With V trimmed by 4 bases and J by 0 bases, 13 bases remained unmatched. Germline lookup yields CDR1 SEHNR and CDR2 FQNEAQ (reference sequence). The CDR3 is CASSSLLTGTGFSGANVLTF. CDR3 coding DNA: TGTGCCAGCAGCTCGCTCTTAACCGGGACAGGGTTCTCTGGGGCCAACGTCCTGACTTTC.